This T cell receptor beta chain is from a study of blood T cell repertoires in COVID-19. Per the study methods: How many nucleated cells were present was estimated from reference gene primer amplification. The method was immunoSEQ multiplex PCR; TCRdb's version includes in-frame clones alone and lacks a portion of them. Clone size and V and J calls were adopted from that table, with D and trimming inferred from the DNA. The sample records about 320,000 clones, 85% being singletons. The receptor was derived from a woman younger than 45 who had been exposed to COVID-19. Sequencing was performed on PBMCs or T cells enriched from blood (not recorded which).

The DNA for the CDR3 is TGTGCCAGCACCCATACGGACAGCCTTACCTACGAGCAGTACTTC. It translates to CASTHTDSLTYEQYF. V usage is TRBV7-9 and J usage is TRBJ2-7, with a possible D match to TRBD1 (6 bases). The CDR3 is 15 residues long. Germline assignment: CDR1 SEHNR and CDR2 FQNEAQ (reference sequence). With 7 bases removed from V and 2 bases from J, the gap between germline ends came to 18 bases. Full variable domain (outside the CDR3, taken from reference TRBV7-9 and TRBJ2-7): DTGVSQNPRHKITKRGQNVTFRCDPISEHNRLYWYRQTLGQGPEFLTYFQNEAQLEKSRLLSDRFSAERPKGSFSTLEIQRTEQGDSAMYLCASTHTDSLTYEQYFGPGTRLTVT.